Below are 19 T cell receptor beta chains sequenced from a single sample in a study of OX40 agonist ivuxolimab in advanced cancers. Library preparation used the immunoSEQ multiplex PCR assay. TCRdb re-hosts the immuneACCESS table, in-frame sequences only. Its copies lack some clones; in the studies checked, an unresolved V gene accounts for under half of them, and the cause for the rest is not known. The sample data list roughly 50,000 clones, and just over 90% of these were observed just once. 10% to 15% of the sample is in the top ten clones. Sequencing was performed on CD4+ or CD8+ T cells sorted from blood, taken in a trial of the OX40 agonist ivuxolimab. These receptors came from an adult with an advanced solid tumor such as melanoma, head and neck, liver or kidney cancer.

The chain couples TRBV9 to TRBJ2-1; 10 bases agree with TRBD2. V lost 0 bases, J lost 7 bases, and 7 bases stayed unmatched. Germline V gene data show CDR1 as SGDLS and CDR2 as YYNGEE. This CDR3 contains 16 residues. The CDR3: CASSVGPSGGDNEQFF. CDR3 coding DNA: TGTGCCAGCAGCGTAGGACCTAGCGGGGGTGATAATGAGCAGTTCTTC.

This clone is a singleton in its sample. This CDR3 is missing its conserved last phenylalanine or tryptophan, likely due to a read error. No DNA is shown, since the ends of the CDR3 on it are uncertain; the CDR3 is the one TCRdb lists. This chain joins TRBV28 and TRBJ1-1. The CDR3 region is 10 residues in length, termini included. CDR1 and CDR2 (germline): MDHEN, SYDVKM. This chain's CDR3 is CASSSTRFFI.

This clone was seen once. The chain joins TRBV7-9 to TRBJ1-2; D unclear. Per germline, CDR1 SEHNR and CDR2 FQNEAQ (reference sequence). The CDR3 sequence is 16 residues long. V was shortened by 5 bases and J by 4 bases, with 20 bases between the two germline ends. CDR3 sequence: CASSGSDHGKTYGYTF. CDR3 nucleotides: TGTGCCAGCAGCGGATCAGACCATGGAAAGACCTATGGCTACACCTTC.

A single count supports this clone. The V gene is TRBV4-1, the J gene TRBJ2-1, with 11 bases aligning to TRBD2. J lost 4 bases, V lost 1 base, and 9 bases had no gene match. Germline CDR1 is MGHRA and CDR2 is YSYEKL. The CDR3 extends over 18 amino acids. The CDR3 sequence: CASSQAPPSGRSYNEQFF. The CDR3 DNA follows: TGCGCCAGCAGCCAAGCCCCCCCTAGCGGGAGGTCGTACAATGAGCAGTTCTTC.

This sequence joins TRBV19 and TRBJ2-1; 9 nucleotides align to TRBD2. This CDR3 spans 16 amino acids. V lost 0 bases, J lost 6 bases, and 6 bases stayed unmatched. Germline V CDR1 and CDR2: LNHDA, SQIVND (reference sequence). The CDR3 protein is CASSIDEREVGNEQFF. The CDR3, as DNA: TGTGCCAGTAGTATAGACGAGCGGGAGGTCGGCAATGAGCAGTTCTTC.

The gene calls are TRBV19 and TRBJ2-1; D is possibly TRBD2 (5 bases). This CDR3 spans 16 amino acids. CDR1 and CDR2 from the germline V gene are LNHDA and SQIVND (reference sequence). The V and J ends lost 1 base and 2 bases respectively, with 12 bases between them. The chain's CDR3 is CASSIAVLVPYNEQFF. The CDR3 coding sequence is TGTGCCAGTAGTATAGCCGTACTAGTGCCCTACAATGAGCAGTTCTTC.

The CDR3 region is CASSGGLAGLRYF. The CDR3 DNA follows: TGCGCCAGCAGCGGCGGACTAGCGGGGCTCCGGTACTTC. J is TRBJ2-7 and V is TRBV5-1, with 12 bases lining up with TRBD2. Germline loops: CDR1 SGHRS, CDR2 YFSETQ. V was clipped by 4 bases and J by 12 bases; unmatched bases: 8. The CDR3 contains 13 residues. Variable domain in full (rest from reference TRBV5-1 and TRBJ2-7): KAGVTQTPRYLIKTRGQQVTLSCSPISGHRSVSWYQQTPGQGLQFLFEYFSETQRNKGNFPGRFSGRQFSNSRSEMNVSTLELGDSALYLCASSGGLAGLRYFGPGTRLTVT.

The chain links TRBV5-5 to TRBJ2-5, with a possible D match to TRBD2 (5 bases). Germline V gene data show CDR1 as SGHKS and CDR2 as YYEKEE (reference sequence). Deletions cut 0 bases from V and 5 bases from J, with 11 bases between. The CDR3 has 14 amino acids. The CDR3 is CASSLEWTGETQYF. CDR3 DNA sequence: TGTGCCAGCAGCTTGGAATGGACTGGGGAGACCCAGTACTTC.

This chain connects TRBV28 to TRBJ1-4; 8 nucleotides match TRBD1. CDR1 MDHEN and CDR2 SYDVKM come from the germline V gene. Losses at the gene ends were 2 bases for V and 3 bases for J; bases not matched to a gene: 2. The CDR3 is 15 amino acids. The CDR3 nucleotides are TGTGCCAGCAGTTTACCGGGACAGGCTAATGAAAAACTGTTTTTT. As protein: CASSLPGQANEKLFF.

The chain joins TRBV19 to TRBJ1-5, with unresolved D. There are 14 residues in the CDR3. Germline CDR1 is LNHDA and CDR2 is SQIVND (reference sequence). V was cut by 5 bases and J by 4 bases, with 12 bases left in between. The CDR3 bases are TGTGCCAGTAGTGCCAAGGACCGAAATCAGCCCCAGCATTTT. Translation: CASSAKDRNQPQHF.

This sequence joins TRBV11-1 and TRBJ2-2; D possibly corresponds to TRBD2 (5 bases). The ends were cut back, 5 bases at V and 0 bases at J, with 16 bases in the middle. The CDR3 spans 17 residues. Germline V gene lookup returns CDR1 SGHAT and CDR2 FQDESV (reference sequence). This CDR3 reads CASSPGSGVANTGELFF. As DNA, the CDR3 is TGTGCCAGCAGCCCGGGAAGCGGAGTCGCGAACACCGGGGAGCTGTTTTTT.

The rearrangement links TRBV6-5 to TRBJ1-5; D ambiguous. This CDR3 region has 15 residues. Looked up from germline, CDR1 is MNHEY and CDR2 is SVGAGI. V was cut by 6 bases and J by 3 bases, with 15 bases left in between. The CDR3 nucleotides read TGTGCCAGCAGAAGCCGGGCCGATTACAATCAGCCCCAGCATTTT. Protein sequence: CASRSRADYNQPQHF.

This clone has only one observation. The chain links TRBV11-1 to TRBJ1-6; no clear D gene. This CDR3 spans 14 amino acids. Per germline, CDR1 SGHAT and CDR2 FQDESV (reference sequence). V shed 2 bases and J shed 7 bases, with 9 bases lying between them. The CDR3 DNA reads as TGTGCCAGCAGCTTACTGACGGGCAATTCACCCCTCCACTTT. Translation gives CASSLLTGNSPLHF.

This clone has just one count. This chain uses TRBV28 with TRBJ1-4; TRBD1 aligns across 9 bases. From germline, CDR1 is MDHEN and CDR2 SYDVKM. Unmatched junction bases numbered 6, after V lost 6 bases and J lost 7 bases. CDR3 length: 14 residues. The CDR3 region is CASSLPGQGEKLFF. For the CDR3, the DNA is TGTGCCAGCAGCTTGCCGGGACAGGGTGAAAAACTGTTTTTT.

The CDR3: CASSTGTSRATNEKLFF. Written as DNA, the CDR3 is TGTGCCAGCAGTACCGGGACTTCACGTGCAACTAATGAAAAACTGTTTTTT. The chain is built from TRBV5-4 and TRBJ1-4; the D gene is possibly TRBD1 (5 bases). V lost 5 bases and J 0 bases, leaving 17 bases between the germline ends. CDR3 size: 17 residues. In germline, CDR1 is SGHNT, CDR2 YYREEE (reference sequence).

The V and J genes are TRBV11-2 and TRBJ2-3; D gene ambiguous. Germline CDR1 reads SGHAT; CDR2 reads FQNNGV. V dropped 5 bases and J dropped 5 bases, with 11 bases sitting between them. CDR3 length: 13 residues. The CDR3 loop is CASSLLPRDTQYF. In DNA form, the CDR3 reads TGTGCCAGCAGCCTACTCCCGCGAGATACGCAGTATTTT.

CDR3 residues: CASSKRTSGKYNEQFF. The CDR3, as DNA: TGTGCCAGCAGCAAGAGGACTAGCGGAAAGTACAATGAGCAGTTCTTC. The chain recombines TRBV7-9 with TRBJ2-1; TRBD2 agrees at 10 bases. The length of the CDR3 is 16 residues. With V trimmed by 5 bases and J by 4 bases, 8 bases remained unmatched. Germline CDR1 reads SEHNR; CDR2 reads FQNEAQ (reference sequence).

The V gene is TRBV27, the J gene TRBJ2-1; 10 bases fit TRBD1. The length of the CDR3 is 14 residues. Germline V gives CDR1 MNHEY, CDR2 SMNVEV (reference sequence). The V gene end was trimmed by 5 bases and the J gene end by 9 bases; junction bases not matched to a gene: 7. As DNA, the CDR3 is TGTGCCAGCAGTCGGGACAGGGGAGGGAGTGAGCAGTTCTTC. Translating gives CASSRDRGGSEQFF.

This clone has just one count. V usage is TRBV10-1 and J usage is TRBJ2-5; D is ambiguous. This CDR3 is built from 13 residues. Between the trimmed V and J ends, which lost 5 bases and 5 bases, there was a span of 12 bases. From germline, CDR1 is WNHNN and CDR2 SYGVQD (reference sequence). This CDR3 is CASSKTSRETQYF. In DNA form, the CDR3 reads TGCGCCAGCAGTAAGACTTCGCGGGAGACCCAGTACTTC.